The rows below give T cell receptor beta chains drawn from one sample of a study of human T cells and chemical hapten exposure. TCRdb used MiXCR to reprocess the RACE reads, holding one entry per CDR3 protein. The repertoire has about 360,000 distinct CDR3 sequences, around 4.8% of them found once; the top ten carry roughly 2.4%. The input for sequencing was whole blood, taken in connection with sensitization to the hapten diphenylcyclopropenone (DPC). These receptors originate from a woman between 50 and 59 years old with alopecia areata. Some clones in this sample may be carry-over from other donors' samples. Both conserved end residues are part of each CDR3. The size entry is marked missing in some rows and otherwise reads once, few, many or a size class.

v_gene	abundance	j_gene	CDR3aa
TRBV12-3/TRBV12-4	few	TRBJ2-5	CASSLTGIETQYF
TRBV2	many	TRBJ1-2	CASSSGTGGYTF
TRBV5-1	NA	TRBJ1-1	CASKDRDSNTEAFF
TRBV6-6	few	TRBJ1-1	CASSLWTGGNSEAFF
TRBV3-1	few	TRBJ1-2	CASSQAGAGAANYGYTF
TRBV20-1	NA	TRBJ2-7	CSASDRSGTYEQYF
TRBV7-8	many	TRBJ1-3	CASSQQGSGNTIYF
TRBV11-3	NA	TRBJ2-5	CASSPGYTQETQYF
TRBV9	many	TRBJ1-1	CASSVGHTEAFF
TRBV19	many	TRBJ2-5	CASSPGTTETQYF
TRBV7-9	many	TRBJ1-3	CASSPRARSSGNTIYF
TRBV12-3/TRBV12-4	many	TRBJ1-1	CASSDTPGIDTEAFF
TRBV10-3	many	TRBJ1-1	CAISTPGRVNEAFF
TRBV14	many	TRBJ1-1	CASSQDVRGTEAFF
TRBV11-2	NA	TRBJ2-7	CASSLVVTLASLTGEQYF
TRBV6-5	many	TRBJ2-5	CASSPLTGSQETQYF
TRBV12-3/TRBV12-4	many	TRBJ2-1	CASSLALRGGIDEQFF
TRBV7-9	many	TRBJ2-7	CASSTGTGTSYEQYF
TRBV9	NA	TRBJ2-3	CASSVGNSELGDTQYF
TRBV20-1	many	TRBJ2-7	CSARNLNRAYEQYF
TRBV3-1	few	TRBJ2-3	CASSQGQLAASSTDTQYF
TRBV27	many	TRBJ2-5	CASSFGTAETQYF
TRBV15	few	TRBJ2-3	CATSRDRGGSTDTQYF
TRBV29-1	many	TRBJ1-1	CSVGQPEAFF
TRBV2	many	TRBJ2-7	CASSELAALAEQYF
TRBV29-1	many	TRBJ1-2	CSVGPGQGDYGYTF
TRBV4-1	few	TRBJ1-1	CASSLQQGNEAFF
TRBV29-1	NA	TRBJ1-4	CSALSGPNEKLFF
TRBV7-2	many	TRBJ2-3	CASSLRLLGDTQYF
TRBV29-1	many	TRBJ1-1	CSVRQGNTEAFF
TRBV7-9	NA	TRBJ2-1	CASSLPIGGSSYNEQFF
TRBV29-1	many	TRBJ2-7	CSAERGDTYEQYF
TRBV6-2/TRBV6-3	NA	TRBJ1-1	CASSYFSGQEEAFF
TRBV7-8	few	TRBJ2-2	CASSPNRLAGELFF
TRBV10-3	many	TRBJ2-1	CAISESRGGNEQFF
TRBV6-5	few	TRBJ1-1	CASIPAKGTEAFF
TRBV7-2	many	TRBJ1-1	CASSLEGNTEAFF
TRBV7-9	few	TRBJ1-1	CASSLWRQEAFF
TRBV4-1	NA	TRBJ1-3	CASSQVGRLGNTIYF
TRBV2	few	TRBJ2-2	CASKVTGAPSTGELFF
TRBV28	many	TRBJ2-1	CASSSGAYNEQFF